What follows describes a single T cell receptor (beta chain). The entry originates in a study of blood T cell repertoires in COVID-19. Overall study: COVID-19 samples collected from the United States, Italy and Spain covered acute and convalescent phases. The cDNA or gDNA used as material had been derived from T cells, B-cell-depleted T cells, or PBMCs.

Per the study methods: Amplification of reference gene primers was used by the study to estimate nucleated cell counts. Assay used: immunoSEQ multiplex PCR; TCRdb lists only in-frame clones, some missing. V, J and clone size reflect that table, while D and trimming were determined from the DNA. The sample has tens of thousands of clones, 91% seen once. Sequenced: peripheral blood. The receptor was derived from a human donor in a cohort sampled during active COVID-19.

The CDR3 DNA follows: TGTGCCAGCAGCTTAAGGCAGGGGGCCTACAATGAGCAGTTCTTC. This gives the protein CASSLRQGAYNEQFF. This chain uses TRBV7-3 with TRBJ2-1, with 7 bases identical to TRBD1. J lost 2 bases, V lost 1 base, and 2 bases had no gene match. Germline CDR1 SGHTA, CDR2 FQGTGA. The CDR3 is made up of 15 amino acids.